Sequencing of this TCR beta chain was carried out in a study of CD8+ T cells in alopecia areata. CDR3 length: 19 amino acids. Germline V gene data show CDR1 as LNHNV and CDR2 as YYDKDF (reference sequence). Trimming took 2 bases from V and 5 from J; bases not matched to a gene: 18. After isolation, RNA underwent reverse transcription to generate cDNA as the sequencing template. The data were produced by immunoSEQ multiplex PCR, yet TCRdb's version contains in-frame clones alone and is incomplete. The table has approximately 140,000 clones, about 88% seen once; the top ten hold over 10%. Treatment noted: oral pan-JAK inhibitor, 5-10 mg twice daily. Samples from alopecia areata patients were lesional scalp punch biopsies and peripheral blood.

The chain joins TRBV15 to TRBJ2-3; TRBD2 aligns across 8 bases. The receptor's source is a human donor with alopecia areata. The sample here was CD8+ T cells sorted from blood, taken at week 4, from a patient treated with tofacitinib. The chain's CDR3 is CATSRLHTGGAEYVDTQYF. CDR3 nucleotide sequence: TGTGCCACCAGCAGACTCCACACGGGGGGGGCCGAGTATGTAGATACGCAGTATTTT.